This paragraph covers one T cell receptor (beta chain) sequence. Its cognate antigen has yet to be identified. Per-base quality was not reported, and no clone a single base away is much larger than it. This sample was taken from a study of T-cell memory formation after mild COVID-19 (dated by TCRdb to about 2021). For context, the study as a whole: TCR sequence clusters from the two donors were found to be largely donor specific. The cohort comprised two young, previously healthy adult volunteers, one female and one male. Longitudinal TCRalpha and TCRbeta repertoire sequencing tracked T-cell clones expanding and contracting after mild COVID-19 in two donors. Paper-wide results and their limitations: Only a couple of mild cases were covered in the study, and larger cohorts including severe cases with pre-infection samples were considered necessary. Some responding clones were detected in pre-infection memory, suggesting pre-existing cross-reactive memory T cells joined the SARS-CoV-2 response. Contracting CD4+ clones turned up mainly in the CM and EM memory subsets, whereas EMRA was where CD8+ clones were enriched. From day 15 to 85, contracting clones showed balanced CD4/CD8 phenotypes, whereas a second wave of clones that expanded from day 15 to 37 leaned towards CD4+. The second-wave clones that peaked on day 37 were not confirmed to be SARS-CoV-2 specific.

These reads were obtained on an Illumina NovaSeq 6000. TCRalpha and TCRbeta cDNA libraries were constructed by 5'RACE with constant-segment primers, with sample barcodes and unique molecular identifiers being introduced. Trizol reagent was used to extract RNA from every sample. Libraries were amplified in two PCR steps, with a second sample barcode and Illumina TruSeq adapters added in the second step. Sequencing of libraries was performed on an Illumina NovaSeq with 2 x 150 bp paired-end reads. Processing in the source paper ran as follows. With migec v1.2.7, reads were demultiplexed and then collapsed into UMI-guided consensus sequences. Using mixcr v2.1.11, UMI consensuses were aligned to TRA and TRB V and J templates and then assembled into clonotypes. A clonotype was counted as expanded or contracted only when both edgeR and NoisET called the clonotype significant, with the noise models trained on biological replicates. For edgeR calls, the thresholds were a false discovery rate-adjusted p below 0.01 and a log2 fold-change of 1. As an exploratory analysis of dynamics, max-normalized trajectories of the 1000 most abundant clonotypes were examined with PCA combined with hierarchical clustering. Each responding clone was given a CD4 or CD8 phenotype based on the CD4+ and CD8+ repertoires, which had been sequenced separately. Using fastp trimming at Q25 and MiXCR clonotype assembly, TCRdb reanalyzed the public sequencing data and kept in-frame beta chains. Each CDR3 protein appears once, grouped with its most common genes and DNA. The V and J calls and clone size are TCRdb's, not the authors'. The sample table shows 25,000 to 35,000 distinct CDR3 sequences, and roughly an eighth are seen once. The leading ten clones occupy roughly 15% of the sample.

The germline V end is reduced by 5 bases and the J end by 0 bases; junction bases left unmatched: 1. The CDR3, cysteine through phenylalanine, is 15 amino acids long. The sequence is cut down to CDR3 DNA, 45 bases in frame from base 1. For CDR1 and CDR2, the germline V gene lists SNHLY and FYNNEI. Ficoll-Paque density gradient centrifugation was used to isolate PBMCs. The sample was PBMCs or a T cell subset sorted from them (not recorded which). The sequence joins TRBV2 to TRBJ2-7; 13 bases in the middle match TRBD2. The clonotype comes from an adult woman who had mild COVID-19 (a few samples of this study predate the infection). The sample titles of this study are shuffled in the database, so cell type and time point are left out; the donor was told from shared clones. The CDR3 region: CASSRLAGGSYEQYF. Read as DNA, the sequence is TGTGCCAGCAGTCGACTAGCGGGAGGCTCCTACGAGCAGTACTTC.